This T cell receptor beta chain derives from a study of tumor-infiltrating lymphocytes in oesophageal squamous cell carcinoma. This clonotype was detected ten times or more. TCRdb re-derived calls from the PCR reads in MiXCR, one entry per CDR3 protein. The data contain over 15,000 distinct CDR3 sequences, 40% to 45% of them singletons. V lost 4 bases to trimming and J lost 8 bases; unmatched junction nucleotides: 7. The CDR3 spans 15 residues. CDR1 and CDR2 (germline): MNHNS, SASEGT. The source material was esophageal tumor tissue. The receptor was isolated from a male donor with esophageal squamous cell carcinoma. The rearrangement joins TRBV6-1 to TRBJ1-6, with 8 bases lining up with TRBD1. The CDR3 sequence is CASSGGQAFDSPLHF. The CDR3 DNA follows: TGTGCCAGCAGTGGGGGACAGGCTTTTGATTCACCCCTCCACTTT.